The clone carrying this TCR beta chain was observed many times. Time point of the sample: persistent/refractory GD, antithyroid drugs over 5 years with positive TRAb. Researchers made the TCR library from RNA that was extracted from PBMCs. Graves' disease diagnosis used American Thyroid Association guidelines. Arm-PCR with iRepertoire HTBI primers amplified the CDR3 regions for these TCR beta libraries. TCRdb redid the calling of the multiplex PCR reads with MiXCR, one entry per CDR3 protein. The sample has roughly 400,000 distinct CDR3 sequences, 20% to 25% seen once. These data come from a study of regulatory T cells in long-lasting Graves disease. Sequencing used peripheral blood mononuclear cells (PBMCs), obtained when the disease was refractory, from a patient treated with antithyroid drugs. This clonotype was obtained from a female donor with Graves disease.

CDR3 region: CASSFAAGSYEQYF. For the CDR3, the DNA is TGTGCCAGCAGCTTTGCGGCGGGATCCTACGAGCAGTACTTC. This sequence joins TRBV7-9 and TRBJ2-7, with a tentative D call TRBD2 (6 bases). Germline V lookup: CDR1 SEHNR, CDR2 FQNEAQ (reference sequence). Trimming left V 3 bases short and J 1 base short, with 10 bases between. The CDR3 is 14 amino acids.